Each of the 9 T cell receptor beta chains below was sequenced from the same sample in a study of blood T cells in healthy people across ages. A J-beta primer mix and a sample-barcoded 5' primer were used in a second PCR of roughly 6 to 12 cycles. MiXCR, applied by TCRdb to the 5' RACE reads, yields one record per CDR3 protein. The sample lists around 700,000 distinct CDR3 sequences; around 25% were seen once. The sample also formed part of further work on T cells of mothers and their children.

Sequenced sample: blood. Source of these receptors: a boy between 10 and 17 years old in good health.

This clonotype was seen more than once but under ten times. The chain combines TRBV7-2 with TRBJ2-1, with TRBD1 matching over 8 bases. Germline assignment: CDR1 SGHTA and CDR2 FQGNSA. V lost 5 bases to trimming and J lost 5 bases; unmatched junction nucleotides: 5. This CDR3 contains 14 residues. This chain's CDR3 is CASSGRTGNNEQFF. The CDR3 nucleotides are TGTGCCAGCAGCGGAAGGACAGGGAACAATGAGCAGTTCTTC. Looking up the rest from reference TRBV7-2 and TRBJ2-1 gives the full variable domain: GAGVSQSPSNKVTEKGKDVELRCDPISGHTALYWYRQSLGQGLEFLIYFQGNSAPDKSGLPSDRFSAERTGGSVSTLTIQRTQQEDSAVYLCASSGRTGNNEQFFGPGTRLTVL.

The rearrangement uses TRBV11-2 and TRBJ2-1, with TRBD2 matching 8 bases. CDR3 length: 16 residues. The V gene end was trimmed by 1 base and the J gene end by 4 bases; junction bases not matched to a gene: 6. The germline V gene has CDR1 SGHAT and CDR2 FQNNGV. DNA of the CDR3: TGTGCCAGCAGCTTAGCGGCGGGGGGCTATTACAATGAGCAGTTCTTC. Amino acids: CASSLAAGGYYNEQFF.

The rearrangement uses TRBV29-1 and TRBJ2-4; no clear D. The V end was cut by 6 bases, the J end by 6 bases, with 9 bases between. Germline-derived CDR1 and CDR2 are SQVTM and ANQGSEA. There are 11 residues in the CDR3. CDR3 sequence: CSVGKGNIQYF. The DNA for the CDR3 is TGCAGCGTGGGGAAAGGAAACATTCAGTACTTC.

The sample holds a few counts of this clonotype. The chain recombines TRBV7-2 with TRBJ1-6; D is undetermined. From germline, CDR1 is SGHTA and CDR2 FQGNSA. The CDR3 has 14 amino acids. V dropped 0 bases and J dropped 9 bases, with 9 bases sitting between them. In DNA form, the CDR3 reads TGTGCCAGCAGCTTAGCCCAAGTTGCTTCACCCCTCCACTTT. This gives the protein CASSLAQVASPLHF.

The rearrangement links TRBV5-1 to TRBJ2-1; 7 nucleotides line up with TRBD2. CDR1 and CDR2 from the germline V gene are SGHRS and YFSETQ. V was pared by 2 bases and J by 9 bases, with 11 bases of the junction left unmatched. The CDR3 extends over 15 amino acids. The CDR3 DNA sequence: TGCGCCAGCAGCTTAAGTATTCGGGAGGACTTTGAGCAGTTCTTC. Translating it yields CASSLSIREDFEQFF. Together with reference TRBV5-1 and TRBJ2-1, the CDR3 gives the full variable domain: KAGVTQTPRYLIKTRGQQVTLSCSPISGHRSVSWYQQTPGQGLQFLFEYFSETQRNKGNFPGRFSGRQFSNSRSEMNVSTLELGDSALYLCASSLSIREDFEQFFGPGTRLTVL.

This chain links TRBV10-3 with TRBJ2-2, with 8 nucleotides matching TRBD2. Looked up from germline, CDR1 is ENHRY and CDR2 is SYGVKD. With 4 bases clipped from V and 5 bases from J, the junction kept 3 bases outside the gene matches. The CDR3 consists of 14 residues. The chain's CDR3 is CAISGSSGTGELFF. The CDR3 DNA reads TGTGCCATCAGTGGGTCTAGCGGGACCGGGGAGCTGTTTTTT.

The chain joins TRBV29-1 to TRBJ2-5; a weak D match, TRBD1 (7 bases). Germline values: CDR1 SQVTM, CDR2 ANQGSEA. This CDR3 has 13 amino acids. The ends were cut back, 7 bases at V and 4 bases at J, with 16 bases in the middle. The CDR3 region is CSGRQGGAETQYF. The CDR3 DNA follows: TGCAGCGGCAGACAGGGAGGAGCAGAGACCCAGTACTTC.

The gene calls are TRBV2 and TRBJ2-4, with TRBD1 identical over 8 bases. Germline V gene data show CDR1 as SNHLY and CDR2 as FYNNEI. This CDR3 spans 17 amino acids. The junction had 9 bases not matched to a gene; V was cut back by 5 bases and J by 0 bases. The DNA for the CDR3 is TGTGCCAGCAGTAACAGGGGGATACTGGGAGCCAAAAACATTCAGTACTTC. Translating gives CASSNRGILGAKNIQYF.

This clonotype was counted only a few times. The rearrangement uses TRBV29-1 and TRBJ1-2; D is uncertain. The CDR3 spans 12 residues. Germline values: CDR1 SQVTM, CDR2 ANQGSEA. V was pared by 3 bases and J by 6 bases, with 11 bases between. The CDR3, as DNA: TGCAGCGTTGAGGGCGGCGAGGATGGCTACACCTTC. Translated: CSVEGGEDGYTF.